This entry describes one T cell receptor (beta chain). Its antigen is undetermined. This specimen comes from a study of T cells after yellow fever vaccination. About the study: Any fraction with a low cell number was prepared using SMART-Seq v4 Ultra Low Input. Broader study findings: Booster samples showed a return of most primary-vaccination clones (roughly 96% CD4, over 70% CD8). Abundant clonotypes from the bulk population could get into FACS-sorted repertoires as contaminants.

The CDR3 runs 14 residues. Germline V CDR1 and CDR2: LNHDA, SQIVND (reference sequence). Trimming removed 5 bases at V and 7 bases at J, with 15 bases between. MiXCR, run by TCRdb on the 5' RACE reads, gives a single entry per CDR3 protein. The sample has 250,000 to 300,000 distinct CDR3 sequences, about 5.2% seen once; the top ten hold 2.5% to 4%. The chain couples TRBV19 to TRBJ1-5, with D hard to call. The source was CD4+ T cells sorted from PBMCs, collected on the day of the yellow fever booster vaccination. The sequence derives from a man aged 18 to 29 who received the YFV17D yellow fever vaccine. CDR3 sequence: CASSFERPRQPQHF. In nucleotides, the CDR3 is TGTGCCAGTAGTTTCGAGAGACCCAGGCAGCCCCAGCATTTT. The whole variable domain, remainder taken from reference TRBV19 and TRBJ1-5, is DGGITQSPKYLFRKEGQNVTLSCEQNLNHDAMYWYRQDPGQGLRLIYYSQIVNDFQKGDIAEGYSVSREKKESFPLTVTSAQKNPTAFYLCASSFERPRQPQHFGDGTRLSIL.